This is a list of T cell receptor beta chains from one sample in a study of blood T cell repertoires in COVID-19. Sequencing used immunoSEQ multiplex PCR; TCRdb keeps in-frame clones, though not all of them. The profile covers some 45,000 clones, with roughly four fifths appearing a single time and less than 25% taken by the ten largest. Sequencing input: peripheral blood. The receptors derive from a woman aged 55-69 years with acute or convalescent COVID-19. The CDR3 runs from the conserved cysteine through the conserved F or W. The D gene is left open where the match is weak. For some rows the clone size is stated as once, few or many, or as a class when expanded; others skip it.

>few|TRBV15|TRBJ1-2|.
CATSRAESGYTF
TGTGCCACCAGCAGAGCGGAGTCAGGCTACACCTTC
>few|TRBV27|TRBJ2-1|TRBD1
CASSFGTGGYNEQFF
TGTGCCAGCAGTTTCGGGACAGGGGGCTACAATGAGCAGTTCTTC
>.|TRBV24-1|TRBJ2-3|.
CATSDEGVDTQYF
TGTGCCACCAGTGATGAGGGCGTAGATACGCAGTATTTT
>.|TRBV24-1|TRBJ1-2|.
CATSDGNYGYTF
TGTGCCACCAGTGACGGGAACTATGGCTACACCTTC
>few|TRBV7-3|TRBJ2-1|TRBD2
CASSSNGLVDEQFF
TGTGCCAGCAGCTCCAACGGACTAGTCGATGAGCAGTTCTTC
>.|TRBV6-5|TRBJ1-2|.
CASRGGSNYGYTF
TGTGCCAGCAGAGGGGGTTCTAACTATGGCTACACCTTC
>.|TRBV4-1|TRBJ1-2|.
CASSQAVAYYGYTF
TGCGCCAGCAGCCAAGCGGTCGCCTACTATGGCTACACCTTC
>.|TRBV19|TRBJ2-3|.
CASFREDTQYF
TGTGCCAGTTTCAGGGAAGATACGCAGTATTTT
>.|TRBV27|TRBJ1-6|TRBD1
CASSFLPGQGGGSPLHF
TGTGCCAGCAGTTTCCTTCCCGGACAGGGCGGCGGGTCACCCCTCCACTTT
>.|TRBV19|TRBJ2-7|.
CASSISSGLPYEQYF
TGTGCCAGTAGTATATCGTCGGGACTTCCCTACGAGCAGTACTTC
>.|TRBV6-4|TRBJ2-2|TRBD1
CASRDRENTGELFF
TGTGCCAGCCGGGACAGGGAGAACACCGGGGAGCTGTTTTTT
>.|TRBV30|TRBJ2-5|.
CAWSVLQETQYF
TGTGCCTGGAGTGTACTTCAAGAGACCCAGTACTTC
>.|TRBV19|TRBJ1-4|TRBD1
CASSISHGQAEKLFF
TGTGCCAGTAGTATATCCCATGGACAGGCCGAAAAACTGTTTTTT
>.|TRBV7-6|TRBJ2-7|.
CASSLQREDEQYF
TGTGCCAGCAGCTTACAGAGGGAGGACGAGCAGTACTTC
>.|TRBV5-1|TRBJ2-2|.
CASSSGARGGELFF
TGCGCCAGCAGCTCAGGGGCCCGAGGCGGGGAGCTGTTTTTT
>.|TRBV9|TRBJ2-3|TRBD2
CASSVGGLVADTQYF
TGTGCCAGCAGCGTAGGGGGACTAGTAGCAGATACGCAGTATTTT
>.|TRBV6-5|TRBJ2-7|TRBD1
CASDPAGQGVYEQYF
TGTGCCAGCGATCCCGCGGGACAGGGGGTCTACGAGCAGTACTTC
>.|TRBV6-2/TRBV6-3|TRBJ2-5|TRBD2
CASSYVAGDQETQYF
TGTGCCAGCAGTTACGTCGCGGGGGACCAAGAGACCCAGTACTTC
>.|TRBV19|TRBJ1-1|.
CASMGAENTEAFF
TGTGCCAGTATGGGGGCAGAGAACACTGAAGCTTTCTTT
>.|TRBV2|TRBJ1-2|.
CASMQGNYGYTF
TGTGCCAGCATGCAGGGGAACTATGGCTACACCTTC
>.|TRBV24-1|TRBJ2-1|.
CATQTTLGKQFF
TGTGCCACCCAGACTACCCTCGGGAAGCAGTTCTTC
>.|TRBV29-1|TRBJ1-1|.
CSVEGGRGTEAFF
TGCAGCGTTGAGGGGGGTAGGGGAACTGAAGCTTTCTTT
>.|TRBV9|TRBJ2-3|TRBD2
CASSVSSGGSTDTQYF
TGTGCCAGCAGCGTCTCGAGCGGGGGGAGCACAGATACGCAGTATTTT
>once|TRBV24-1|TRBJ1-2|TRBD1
CATSDPGTAANGYTF
TGTGCCACCAGTGACCCAGGGACAGCCGCCAATGGCTACACCTTC
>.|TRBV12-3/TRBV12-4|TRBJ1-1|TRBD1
CASSLLHRGAFF
TGTGCCAGCAGTTTACTCCACAGGGGGGCTTTCTTT
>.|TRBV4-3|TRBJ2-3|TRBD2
CASSQDPAGGPNTDTQYF
TGCGCCAGCAGCCAAGACCCAGCGGGGGGGCCAAACACAGATACGCAGTATTTT
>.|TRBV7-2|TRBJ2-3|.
CASSPQTGGADTQYF
TGTGCCAGCAGCCCACAGACCGGAGGGGCAGATACGCAGTATTTT
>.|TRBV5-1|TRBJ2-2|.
CASKAGSTGELFF
TGCGCCAGCAAAGCCGGGAGCACCGGGGAGCTGTTTTTT
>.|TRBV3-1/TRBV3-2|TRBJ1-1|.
CASSQVRGHGNTEAFF
TGTGCCAGCAGCCAAGTGCGAGGTCACGGAAACACTGAAGCTTTCTTT
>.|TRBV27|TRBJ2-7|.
CASSYGQTYEQYF
TGTGCCAGCAGCTACGGACAGACCTACGAGCAGTACTTC
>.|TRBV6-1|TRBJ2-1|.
CASSEFRGGLQDNEQFF
TGTGCCAGCAGTGAATTTAGGGGGGGGTTACAGGACAATGAGCAGTTCTTC
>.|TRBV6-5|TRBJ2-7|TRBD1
CASSYDRGDYEQYF
TGTGCCAGCAGTTACGACAGGGGCGACTACGAGCAGTACTTC
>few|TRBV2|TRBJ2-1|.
CASRVLVEQFF
TGTGCCAGCAGAGTACTAGTAGAGCAGTTCTTC
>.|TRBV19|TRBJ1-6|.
CASSPREGDNSPLHF
TGTGCCAGTAGTCCCCGGGAGGGCGATAATTCACCCCTCCACTTT
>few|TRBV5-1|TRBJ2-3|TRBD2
CASSLGTSGPDTQYF
TGCGCCAGCAGCTTGGGGACTAGCGGTCCAGATACGCAGTATTTT
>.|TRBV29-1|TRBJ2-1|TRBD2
CSGEGGLAGNEQFF
TGCAGCGGCGAGGGTGGGCTAGCGGGGAATGAGCAGTTCTTC
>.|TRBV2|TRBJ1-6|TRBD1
CASSWDRPFSYNSPLHF
TGTGCCAGCAGCTGGGACAGGCCCTTCTCCTATAATTCACCCCTCCACTTT
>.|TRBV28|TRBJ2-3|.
CASSLWDSDRTDTQYF
TGTGCCAGCAGTTTATGGGACTCCGACCGGACAGATACGCAGTATTTT
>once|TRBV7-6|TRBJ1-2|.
CASSSGRNYGYTF
TGTGCCAGCAGCTCTGGCAGAAACTATGGCTACACCTTC
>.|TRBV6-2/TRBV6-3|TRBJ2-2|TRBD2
CASSYGASGGLNTGELFF
TGTGCCAGCAGTTACGGAGCTAGCGGGGGATTGAACACCGGGGAGCTGTTTTTT
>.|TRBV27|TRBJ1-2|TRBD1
CASRSADREDGYTF
TGTGCCAGCAGGAGTGCCGACAGGGAGGATGGCTACACCTTC
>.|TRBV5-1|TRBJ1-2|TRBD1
CASRPSDRVNGYTF
TGCGCCAGCAGGCCCTCGGACAGGGTGAATGGCTACACCTTC
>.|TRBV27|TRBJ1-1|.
CASLGRRGLNTEAFF
TGTGCCAGCCTCGGCCGGCGGGGTCTGAACACTGAAGCTTTCTTT
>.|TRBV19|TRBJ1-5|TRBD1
CASSIGQGASQPQHF
TGTGCCAGTAGTATAGGCCAGGGGGCCAGTCAGCCCCAGCATTTT
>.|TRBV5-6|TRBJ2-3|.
CASSHTGGPGTDTQYF
TGTGCCAGCAGTCACACGGGCGGGCCCGGGACAGATACGCAGTATTTT
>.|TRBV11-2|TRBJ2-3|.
CASSLDGTIAGTDTQYF
TGTGCCAGCAGCTTAGATGGAACGATAGCGGGCACAGATACGCAGTATTTT
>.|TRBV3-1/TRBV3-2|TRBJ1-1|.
CASSHTTAGAFF
TGTGCCAGCAGCCATACGACAGCCGGGGCTTTCTTT
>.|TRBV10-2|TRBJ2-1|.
CASSETGSYNEQFF
TGCGCCAGCAGTGAAACAGGGTCCTACAATGAGCAGTTCTTC
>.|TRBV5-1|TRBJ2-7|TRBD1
CASSLGQGLYEQYF
TGCGCCAGCAGCTTGGGACAGGGCCTATACGAGCAGTACTTC
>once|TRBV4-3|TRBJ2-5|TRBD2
CASSQGSRGGRQETQYF
TGCGCCAGCAGCCAAGGGTCTCGGGGGGGCCGCCAAGAGACCCAGTACTTC
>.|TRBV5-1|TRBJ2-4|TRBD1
CASSKQGHIQYF
TGCGCCAGCAGCAAACAGGGGCACATTCAGTACTTC
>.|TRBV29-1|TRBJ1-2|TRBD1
CSVERTGDPYGYTF
TGCAGCGTTGAAAGGACAGGGGACCCCTATGGCTACACCTTC
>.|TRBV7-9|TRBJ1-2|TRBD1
CASSVGGTGYTF
TGTGCCAGCAGTGTAGGGGGCACTGGCTACACCTTC
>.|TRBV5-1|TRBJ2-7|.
CASSFMEALYEQYF
TGCGCCAGCAGCTTCATGGAGGCTCTCTACGAGCAGTACTTC
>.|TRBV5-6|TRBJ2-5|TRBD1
CASSGGTGLQETQYF
TGTGCCAGCAGCGGCGGGACAGGCTTACAAGAGACCCAGTACTTC
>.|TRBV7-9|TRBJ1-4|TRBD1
CASSSIDRAGEKLFF
TGTGCCAGCAGCTCCATCGACAGGGCTGGGGAAAAACTGTTTTTT
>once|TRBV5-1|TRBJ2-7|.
CASRLHTGPEQYF
TGCGCCAGCAGACTCCACACAGGGCCCGAGCAGTACTTC